This is a list of T cell receptor beta chains from one sample in a study of cytomegalovirus exposure and HLA in healthy donors. Libraries were prepared by immunoSEQ multiplex PCR; TCRdb keeps only in-frame clonotypes and omits some of them. Of 120,000 to 150,000 clones listed, roughly 79% are singletons. The source material was PBMCs. The receptors come from a woman in her forties in good health and CMV-seropositive. CDR3s include the opening cysteine and the closing phenylalanine or tryptophan. The D gene is left open where the match is weak. Clone size is given for some rows only: seen once, a few or many times, or a class if the clone is expanded.

j_call clone_size v_call cdr3_length d_call cdr3_nt cdr3_aa
TRBJ2-1 few TRBV5-1 12 . TGCGCCAGCAGCCCGACAGACAATGAGCAGTTCTTC CASSPTDNEQFF
TRBJ2-3 . TRBV7-2 18 TRBD2 TGTGCCAGCAGCCGAGGACTAGCGGGGGAGAGAATCACAGATACGCAGTATTTT CASSRGLAGERITDTQYF
TRBJ2-2 . TRBV6-5 14 . TGTGCCAGCAGGATCCGCGGTGGCACCGGGGAGCTGTTTTTT CASRIRGGTGELFF
TRBJ1-4 once TRBV6-1 14 TRBD1 TGTGCCAGCAGTCATAGACAGGGGACTGAAAAACTGTTTTTT CASSHRQGTEKLFF
TRBJ2-2 . TRBV6-4 12 . TGTGCCAGCAGTTCCTCCGGCGGGGAGCTGTTTTTT CASSSSGGELFF
TRBJ1-2 . TRBV7-9 15 . TGTGCCAGCAGCTTAGAATTCCCAGGAATCTATGGCTACACCTTC CASSLEFPGIYGYTF
TRBJ2-7 . TRBV4-1 14 TRBD2 TGCGCCAGCAGCTCCAGCGGGGGGGCGTACGAGCAGTACTTC CASSSSGGAYEQYF
TRBJ2-7 . TRBV19 15 . TGTGCCAGTAGTGCACAGGGTTTTTCCTCCTACGAGCAGTACTTC CASSAQGFSSYEQYF
TRBJ1-5 . TRBV27 14 TRBD1 TGTGCCAGCAGGGACAGGGAAGGCAATCAGCCCCAGCATTTT CASRDREGNQPQHF
TRBJ1-1 . TRBV5-5 15 TRBD1 TGTGCCAGCAGCCAGGACAGGTTTATGAACACTGAAGCTTTCTTT CASSQDRFMNTEAFF
TRBJ2-7 . TRBV15 13 . TGTGCCACCAGTGAGGGCGTGGGCTACGAGCAGTACTTC CATSEGVGYEQYF
TRBJ2-2 few TRBV10-2 16 TRBD1 TGCGCCAGCAGCCAACCGACAGGGGCAAACACCGGGGAGCTGTTTTTT CASSQPTGANTGELFF
TRBJ2-5 . TRBV6-1 15 . TGTGCCAGCAGTGAAACGTCGGGTATCCAAGAGACCCAGTACTTC CASSETSGIQETQYF
TRBJ2-1 . TRBV5-1 13 . TGCGCCAGCAGGTTTTCTAGCTACAATGAGCAGTTCTTC CASRFSSYNEQFF
TRBJ2-2 . TRBV15 13 . TGTGCCACCAGCTCGATTAGAACCGGGGAGCTGTTTTTT CATSSIRTGELFF
TRBJ2-4 . TRBV9 16 TRBD2 TGTGCCAGCAGCGCTAGCGGGGGGGCTATCGGGAACATTCAGTACTTC CASSASGGAIGNIQYF
TRBJ2-7 . TRBV5-1 17 TRBD2 TGCGCCAGCAGCTTGTTACTAGCGGGGGCCATATCCTACGAGCAGTACTTC CASSLLLAGAISYEQYF
TRBJ2-2 . TRBV25-1 16 TRBD2 TGTGCCAGCAGTGGCCCGGGGAGGGGAGGGACCGGGGAGCTGTTTTTT CASSGPGRGGTGELFF
TRBJ2-7 . TRBV5-1 12 . TGCGCCAGCAGCGGACAGCCCTACGAGCAGTACTTC CASSGQPYEQYF
TRBJ2-2 . TRBV11-3 11 . TGTGCCAGCAGCTCCAGCGGGGAGCTGTTTTTT CASSSSGELFF
TRBJ1-3 few TRBV4-2 14 . TGTGCCAGCAGCCAAGACCCCCAAGGAAACACCATATATTTT CASSQDPQGNTIYF
TRBJ2-2 . TRBV18 15 TRBD1 TGTGCCAGCTCACCACGGACAGGAGACACCGGGGAGCTGTTTTTT CASSPRTGDTGELFF
TRBJ2-7 once TRBV28 13 TRBD1 TGTGCCAGCAGTTCAGGGGGCCTCTACGAGCAGTACTTC CASSSGGLYEQYF
TRBJ1-3 once TRBV9 13 . TGTGCCAGCAGCAGGGGTTTTGGAAACACCATATATTTT CASSRGFGNTIYF
TRBJ2-1 . TRBV7-2 19 TRBD2 TGTGCCAGCAGCTCCCGTGGCGGATTAGCGGGGGGTTCCTACAATGAGCAGTTCTTC CASSSRGGLAGGSYNEQFF
TRBJ2-3 once TRBV5-6 12 . TGTGCCAGCAGCTTGCTGGGCGATACGCAGTATTTT CASSLLGDTQYF
TRBJ1-2 . TRBV27 14 . TGTGCCATAGCTCTTTGGGGAGCTAACTATGGCTACACCTTC CAIALWGANYGYTF
TRBJ1-1 . TRBV19 13 TRBD1 TGTGCCACCTCGACAGGGGGCACATCTGAAGCTTTCTTT CATSTGGTSEAFF
TRBJ2-5 . TRBV5-1 15 TRBD1 TGCGCCAGCAGCGGTTTCCAGGGGGCGTGGGAGACCCAGTACTTC CASSGFQGAWETQYF
TRBJ1-1 . TRBV2 15 . TGTGCCAGCAGTGGACAGAGTACCTTTAACACTGAAGCTTTCTTT CASSGQSTFNTEAFF
TRBJ2-2 few TRBV7-2 17 . TGTGCCAGCAGCTTAGAGGCTAGCGTAAAGAACACCGGGGAGCTGTTTTTT CASSLEASVKNTGELFF
TRBJ1-6 . TRBV5-1 15 TRBD1 TGCGCCAGCAGCTTGGCAGGACAGGGAGAATCACCCCTCCACTTT CASSLAGQGESPLHF
TRBJ2-7 . TRBV10-3 13 . TGTGCCATCAGAGGTCCAGGCGACTACGAGCAGTACTTC CAIRGPGDYEQYF
TRBJ1-5 . TRBV6-6 13 . TGTGCCAGCAGTTACTCCGACACCCCTCCCCAGCATTTT CASSYSDTPPQHF
TRBJ2-2 . TRBV19 15 . TGTGCCAGTCGGACAGCCTCTCTAAACACCGGGGAGCTGTTTTTT CASRTASLNTGELFF
TRBJ2-2 few TRBV7-2 18 TRBD2 TGTGCCAGCAGCTTCGGACTAGCGGGGGGTCCGAACACCGGGGAGCTGTTTTTT CASSFGLAGGPNTGELFF
TRBJ2-7 . TRBV5-1 14 TRBD1 TGCGCCAGCAGCGTGACAGGGGGCGGCCACGAGCAGTACTTC CASSVTGGGHEQYF
TRBJ1-1 few TRBV6-1 11 . TGTGCCAGCACCACAAACACTGAAGCTTTCTTT CASTTNTEAFF
TRBJ2-7 . TRBV5-5 16 . TGTGCCAGCAGCTTGGCGCAGGCGCAATATACCTACGAGCAGTACTTC CASSLAQAQYTYEQYF
TRBJ2-7 . TRBV6-5 14 TRBD1 TGTGCCAGCAGCCCCATGACAGGGTCCCACGAGCAGTACTTC CASSPMTGSHEQYF
TRBJ2-4 few TRBV5-1 14 TRBD1 TGCGCCAGCAGCTCACGGGACAGCCCAAACATTCAGTACTTC CASSSRDSPNIQYF
TRBJ1-2 . TRBV2 15 . TGTGCCAGCAGATCCGACAGACTGACCGCTTATGGCTACACCTTC CASRSDRLTAYGYTF
TRBJ2-1 . TRBV28 15 TRBD2 TGTGCCAGCAGCCCCTCTAGCGGGGTATTCAATGAGCAGTTCTTC CASSPSSGVFNEQFF
TRBJ2-5 . TRBV19 15 TRBD2 TGTGCCAGTAGTATTCCCAGCGGGGAAGAAGAGACCCAGTACTTC CASSIPSGEEETQYF
TRBJ2-3 . TRBV5-4 15 . TGTGCCAGCAGCAGCTGGGGGACTCGCACAGATACGCAGTATTTT CASSSWGTRTDTQYF
TRBJ1-1 . TRBV6-6 13 . TGTGCCAGCAGCCAGACACTGAACACTGAAGCTTTCTTT CASSQTLNTEAFF
TRBJ2-5 . TRBV5-4 15 . TGTGCCAGCAGCTCACTGGTCGCGTTGACTGAGACCCAGTACTTC CASSSLVALTETQYF
TRBJ1-1 . TRBV5-6 16 TRBD1 TGTGCCAGCAGCTTAGCATGGACAGGGAGAGACTCTGAAGCTTTCTTT CASSLAWTGRDSEAFF
TRBJ1-4 . TRBV7-6 16 TRBD1 TGTGCCAGCAGCTCCCTCCCGGGACAGGGCTTGGAAAAACTGTTTTTT CASSSLPGQGLEKLFF
TRBJ1-4 once TRBV9 14 TRBD1 TGTGCCAGCAGCGTAGAGGGACAGGGTGAAAAACTGTTTTTT CASSVEGQGEKLFF
TRBJ1-1 . TRBV7-3 14 . TGTGCCAGCAGCCGGGGGGATGTGAACACTGAAGCTTTCTTT CASSRGDVNTEAFF
TRBJ1-6 . TRBV28 16 . TGTGCCAGCAGTTCCCTAGGCGCTTACGGGTCTTCACCCCTCCACTTT CASSSLGAYGSSPLHF